Below, 30 T cell receptor beta chains from the same sample are listed, as sequenced in a study of regulatory T cells in long-lasting Graves disease. This sample's time point: newly diagnosed GD, antithyroid drugs for less than 3 months. Isolated PBMC RNA provided the starting material for the TCR library. The TCR beta library used iRepertoire HTBI primers with Arm-PCR amplification of CDR3. Using its own MiXCR run on the multiplex PCR reads, TCRdb lists one record per CDR3 protein. This table has 400,000 to 500,000 distinct CDR3 sequences, 15% appearing once. This same sample was also taken into another study, of T cells in Graves' hyperthyroidism and ophthalmopathy.

The material sequenced was peripheral blood mononuclear cells (PBMCs), taken at new diagnosis, from a patient treated with antithyroid drugs. These receptors were taken from a woman younger than 45 with Graves disease.

This clonotype was picked up a small number of times. The V gene is TRBV5-1, the J gene TRBJ1-5; D is undetermined. Germline lookup yields CDR1 SGHRS and CDR2 YFSETQ. The CDR3 totals 17 residues. V lost 4 bases and J lost 1, with 18 bases in between. The CDR3: CASSVSARTESNQPQHF. In nucleotides, the CDR3 is TGCGCCAGCAGCGTTTCGGCCAGGACCGAAAGCAATCAGCCCCAGCATTTT.

This clonotype was counted a few times. The chain combines TRBV19 with TRBJ2-1; the match to TRBD2 covers 11 bases. V shed 7 bases, J shed 7 bases, and the junction held 6 bases outside the gene matches. The CDR3 contains 14 residues. Germline CDR1 LNHDA, CDR2 SQIVND (reference sequence). The CDR3 loop reads CASNLAGGRNEQFF. DNA for the CDR3: TGTGCCAGTAACCTAGCGGGAGGTAGAAATGAGCAGTTCTTC.

Remarks on this clonotype: Because the CDR3 is missing its conserved closing phenylalanine or tryptophan, this is likely a read error. The rearrangement uses TRBV20-1 and TRBJ1-6, with D unresolved. The V and J ends lost 0 bases and 6 bases respectively, with 6 bases between them. The germline CDR1 and CDR2 sequences are DFQATT and SNEGSKA (reference sequence). CDR3 length equals 13 residues. CDR3 sequence reads: CSARDRSNSPLHL. The DNA of the CDR3 is TGCAGTGCTAGAGATCGTAGTAATTCACCCCTCCACCTT.

There are many counts of this clonotype. This sequence joins TRBV12-3 or TRBV12-4 and TRBJ1-2; D gene uncertain. V lost 5 bases, J lost 4 bases, and 5 bases lay in between. There are 11 residues in the CDR3. CDR3 sequence: CASSRAYGYTF. CDR3 coding DNA: TGTGCCAGCAGTAGGGCCTATGGCTACACCTTC.

Many counts were recorded for this clonotype. The chain has TRBV7-9 and TRBJ2-1; D is possibly TRBD2 (5 bases). The CDR3 is made up of 15 amino acids. Germline-derived CDR1 and CDR2 are SEHNR and FQNEAQ (reference sequence). Trimming left V 7 bases short and J 0 bases short, with 13 bases between. The CDR3 sequence: CASTSLGASYNEQFF. The CDR3 DNA sequence: TGTGCCAGCACCTCACTGGGAGCCTCCTACAATGAGCAGTTCTTC.

This clonotype was counted between two and nine times. Just one base apart from a much larger clone, this may be a read error. The V gene is TRBV30, the J gene TRBJ2-5, with D perhaps given as TRBD1 or TRBD2 (5 bases each). CDR3 size: 12 residues. The germline CDR1 and CDR2 sequences are GTSNPN and SVGIG (reference sequence). The CDR3 protein is CAWALRNGAQCF. The CDR3 nucleotides read TGTGCCTGGGCCTTACGAAACGGGGCCCAGTGCTTC.

The sample holds many counts of this clonotype. DNA of the CDR3: TGTGCCATCAGTGGGACTAGCGGGAGTAAGGGGATATACGAGCAGTACTTC. It specifies CAISGTSGSKGIYEQYF. The chain is built from TRBV10-3 and TRBJ2-7, with 13 bases identical to TRBD2. The CDR3 covers 17 residues. Looked up from germline, CDR1 is ENHRY and CDR2 is SYGVKD. The trim removed 4 bases at V and 4 bases at J, leaving 10 bases unmatched.

V and J are TRBV15 and TRBJ1-5; no definite D call. Looked up from germline, CDR1 is LNHNV and CDR2 is YYDKDF (reference sequence). V lost 6 bases to trimming and J lost 0 bases, with 6 bases between them. The CDR3 loop spans 13 amino acids. The CDR3 DNA is TGTGCCACCAGAGTAGGTAGCAATCAGCCCCAGCATTTT. Protein product: CATRVGSNQPQHF.

There are many counts of this clonotype. V usage is TRBV2 and J usage is TRBJ2-1; 14 bases are a match to TRBD2. Germline V CDR1 and CDR2: SNHLY, FYNNEI. With 4 bases clipped from V and 9 bases from J, the junction kept 8 bases outside the gene matches. The CDR3 sequence is 16 residues long. The CDR3 reads CASSAPGLAGVAEQFF. CDR3 DNA: TGTGCCAGCAGTGCACCGGGACTAGCGGGAGTTGCTGAGCAGTTCTTC.

This clonotype was picked up many times. The V and J genes are TRBV6-1 and TRBJ2-5; tentative D call: TRBD1 (6 bases). The V end lost 4 bases, the J end lost 1 base, and 7 bases lay between the germline ends. The CDR3 sequence is 13 residues long. CDR1 is MNHNS, CDR2 SASEGT, per germline. The CDR3 bases are TGTGCCAGCAGTGGGACAGTCCAAGAGACCCAGTACTTC. Protein product: CASSGTVQETQYF.

This clonotype was seen repeatedly, ten times or more. This chain uses TRBV5-1 with TRBJ2-2, with D uncertain. The germline V and J ends were trimmed by 0 bases and 6 bases, with 15 bases remaining between them. Germline V lookup: CDR1 SGHRS, CDR2 YFSETQ. The CDR3 runs to 16 residues. This CDR3 reads CASSLAMSTRAGELFF. The CDR3 DNA follows: TGCGCCAGCAGCTTGGCCATGTCTACCCGTGCCGGGGAGCTGTTTTTT. The full variable domain, completed using reference TRBV5-1 and TRBJ2-2, is KAGVTQTPRYLIKTRGQQVTLSCSPISGHRSVSWYQQTPGQGLQFLFEYFSETQRNKGNFPGRFSGRQFSNSRSEMNVSTLELGDSALYLCASSLAMSTRAGELFFGEGSRLTVL.

This clonotype was found many times. The genes are TRBV20-1 and TRBJ2-5; D is perhaps TRBD1 (5 bases). CDR1 and CDR2 from the germline V gene are DFQATT and SNEGSKA (reference sequence). This CDR3 comprises 15 residues. The V and J ends lost 0 bases and 3 bases respectively, with 14 bases between them. This chain's CDR3 is CSARDRRQGEETQYF. The CDR3 DNA sequence: TGCAGTGCTAGAGATAGGCGGCAGGGCGAAGAGACCCAGTACTTC.

The sample holds many counts of this clonotype. This sequence joins TRBV30 and TRBJ1-2; D is unclear. This CDR3 spans 15 amino acids. In germline, CDR1 is GTSNPN, CDR2 SVGIG (reference sequence). V gave up 0 bases and J gave up 8 bases, with 19 bases separating them. The DNA for the CDR3 is TGTGCCTGGAGTGTACTTTTTGGGCCACGCGGGGGCTACACCTTC. It codes for CAWSVLFGPRGGYTF.

This clonotype was detected many times. The genes are TRBV6-2 or TRBV6-3 and TRBJ1-5; 8 bases agree with TRBD1. This CDR3 comprises 16 residues. J gave up 6 bases and V 4 bases, and 11 bases lay outside the gene matches. Germline lookup yields CDR1 MNHEY and CDR2 SVGEGT. CDR3: CASSFDGQGGRQPQHF. In DNA form, the CDR3 reads TGTGCCAGCAGTTTTGACGGACAGGGAGGACGTCAGCCCCAGCATTTT.

This clonotype was found many times. This chain connects TRBV18 to TRBJ1-5; no clear D. The V end was cut by 0 bases, the J end by 2 bases, with 11 bases between. The CDR3 length is 16 residues. The germline V gene has CDR1 KGHSH and CDR2 LQKENI. The CDR3 protein is CASSPPSQYGNQPQHF. The CDR3 region has the DNA TGTGCCAGCTCACCACCGTCGCAGTACGGCAATCAGCCCCAGCATTTT.

Many counts were recorded for this clonotype. The V and J genes are TRBV11-2 and TRBJ1-5, with TRBD1 as a possible D gene (6 bases). CDR3 size: 14 residues. CDR1 is SGHAT and CDR2 is FQNNGV in the germline V gene. Trimming took 1 base from V and 9 from J, leaving 13 bases between them. CDR3 sequence (DNA): TGTGCCAGCAGCTTAGGAACAGGGCCGGGGCCCCAGCATTTT. Its translation is CASSLGTGPGPQHF.

This chain joins TRBV12-3 or TRBV12-4 and TRBJ2-2; the match to TRBD1 covers 9 bases. Unmatched junction bases numbered 3, after V lost 1 base and J lost 6 bases. The CDR3 totals 15 residues. This CDR3 reads CASSLGDRDAGELFF. The CDR3 DNA reads TGTGCCAGCAGTTTAGGGGACAGGGACGCCGGGGAGCTGTTTTTT.

Note on this clonotype: Its ends do not fully match the called genes, so a read error is possible. The chain joins TRBV7-9 to TRBJ2-1, with D uncertain. Germline V CDR1 and CDR2: SEHNR, FQNEAQ (reference sequence). There are 12 residues in the CDR3. The CDR3 is CASSSNYDEQFF. In nucleotides, the CDR3 is TGTGCCAGCAGCTCTAACTACGATGAGCAGTTCTTC.

The chain carries TRBV20-1 and TRBJ2-1; 8 positions agree with TRBD1. The J call may be faulty, since TRBJ2-5 better matches the DNA end. The CDR3 length is 13 residues. The V gene's germline CDR1 is DFQATT and CDR2 SNEGSKA (reference sequence). The CDR3 coding sequence is TGCAGTGCTACCGGGACAGGAAAAGAGACCCAGTACTTC. Amino acid sequence: CSATGTGKETQYF.

This clonotype was seen at least ten times. The V and J genes are TRBV18 and TRBJ2-1, with 11 bases matching TRBD2. The V gene end was trimmed by 2 bases and the J gene end by 10 bases; junction bases not matched to a gene: 10. The CDR3 totals 16 residues. Germline loops: CDR1 KGHSH, CDR2 LQKENI. CDR3 protein: CASSPTVTSGSREQFF. The CDR3 DNA follows: TGTGCCAGCTCACCAACCGTCACTAGCGGGAGCCGAGAGCAGTTCTTC. The full variable domain, its missing parts supplied by reference TRBV18 and TRBJ2-1, is NAGVMQNPRHLVRRRGQEARLRCSPMKGHSHVYWYRQLPEEGLKFMVYLQKENIIDESGMPKERFSAEFPKEGPSILRIQQVVRGDSAAYFCASSPTVTSGSREQFFGPGTRLTVL.

At least ten counts were recorded for this clonotype. V and J are TRBV2 and TRBJ1-2, with D maybe TRBD1 (6 bases). Trimming took 10 bases from V and 4 from J, leaving 19 bases between them. CDR1 and CDR2 (germline): SNHLY, FYNNEI. The CDR3 is 14 amino acids. Here the CDR3 reads CATTPTQGGYGYTF. CDR3 bases: TGTGCCACCACCCCGACACAGGGTGGCTATGGCTACACCTTC.

This clonotype occurred a few times. Given a much more abundant clone one base away, this may be a read error. The chain employs TRBV2 and TRBJ2-4; D ambiguous. The germline V gene encodes CDR1 SNHLY and CDR2 FYNNEI. V dropped 0 bases and J dropped 7 bases, with 13 bases sitting between them. The CDR3 totals 15 residues. The CDR3 spells CASSEAWITRNIQYF. DNA of the CDR3: TGTGCCAGCAGTGAAGCTTGGATCACGAGGAACATTCAGTACTTC.

Only a few counts were recorded for this clonotype. The V and J genes are TRBV6-2 or TRBV6-3 and TRBJ1-1; D possibly corresponds to TRBD1 (5 bases). This CDR3 spans 14 amino acids. Looked up from germline, CDR1 is MNHEY and CDR2 is SVGEGT. V was clipped by 8 bases and J by 1 base, with 14 bases between them. CDR3 residues: CASVLGQPNTEAFF. In DNA form, the CDR3 reads TGTGCCAGCGTCCTGGGGCAGCCGAACACTGAAGCTTTCTTT.

This clonotype was detected many times. J is TRBJ1-4 and V is TRBV25-1; D gene ambiguous. CDR3 length equals 15 residues. Per germline, CDR1 MGHDK and CDR2 SYGVNS. V was trimmed by 5 bases and J by 0 bases, leaving 10 bases between them. In nucleotides, the CDR3 is TGTGCCAGCAGTATGACCGCTGCAACTAATGAAAAACTGTTTTTT. Amino acid sequence: CASSMTAATNEKLFF.

This sequence joins TRBV5-8 and TRBJ1-2; D is uncertain. CDR3 length: 15 residues. The germline V and J ends were trimmed by 6 bases and 0 bases, with 15 bases remaining between them. Germline CDR1 is SGHTS and CDR2 is YDEGEE. CDR3 in amino acids: CASTRGPGANYGYTF. CDR3 DNA sequence: TGTGCCAGCACCCGAGGGCCCGGAGCTAACTATGGCTACACCTTC.

This clonotype was seen repeatedly, ten times or more. The chain employs TRBV6-2 or TRBV6-3 and TRBJ1-5, with no clear D. The length of the CDR3 is 12 residues. Germline V CDR1 and CDR2: MNHEY, SVGEGT. Trimming pared 5 bases from V and 5 bases from J, leaving 7 bases between. CDR3 DNA: TGTGCCAGCAGTAACCTAGATCAGCCCCAGCATTTT. It yields the protein CASSNLDQPQHF.

The chain uses TRBV10-3 and TRBJ1-4; no clear D. The CDR3 consists of 11 residues. V dropped 6 bases and J dropped 8 bases, with 7 bases sitting between them. CDR1 is ENHRY, CDR2 SYGVKD, per germline. The CDR3 nucleotides are TGTGCCATCAGGGAGGACGAAAAACTGTTTTTT. The encoded protein is CAIREDEKLFF.

This clonotype showed up many times. This chain connects TRBV9 to TRBJ2-7; TRBD2 matches 8 bases. The CDR3 contains 14 residues. Germline CDR1 reads SGDLS; CDR2 reads YYNGEE. V was pared by 4 bases and J by 3 bases, with 6 bases of the junction left unmatched. CDR3 in DNA: TGTGCCAGCAGCTCGGGCGGGACTAGCTACGAGCAGTACTTC. Translation gives CASSSGGTSYEQYF. Combining the CDR3 with reference TRBV9 and TRBJ2-7 gives the whole variable domain DSGVTQTPKHLITATGQRVTLRCSPRSGDLSVYWYQQSLDQGLQFLIQYYNGEERAKGNILERFSAQQFPDLHSELNLSSLELGDSALYFCASSSGGTSYEQYFGPGTRLTVT.

The rearrangement joins TRBV30 to TRBJ2-5; TRBD1 matches 8 bases. Looked up from germline, CDR1 is GTSNPN and CDR2 is SVGIG (reference sequence). With 0 bases clipped from V and 5 bases from J, the junction kept 8 bases outside the gene matches. The CDR3 consists of 15 residues. CDR3 protein: CAWSVPQGARETQYF. The CDR3 DNA reads as TGTGCCTGGAGTGTCCCCCAGGGGGCTCGCGAGACCCAGTACTTC.

Notes on this clonotype: This may arise from a read error, as a much more abundant clone is one base away. The chain combines TRBV28 with TRBJ2-1; 14 bases agree with TRBD2. The J segment lost 8 bases and the V segment lost 5 bases, leaving 2 bases of the junction unmatched. This CDR3 contains 14 residues. Germline V lookup: CDR1 MDHEN, CDR2 SYDVKM. The CDR3 loop is CASSGTSGSDEQFF. Written as DNA, the CDR3 is TGTGCCAGCAGTGGGACTAGCGGGAGCGATGAGCAGTTCTTC.